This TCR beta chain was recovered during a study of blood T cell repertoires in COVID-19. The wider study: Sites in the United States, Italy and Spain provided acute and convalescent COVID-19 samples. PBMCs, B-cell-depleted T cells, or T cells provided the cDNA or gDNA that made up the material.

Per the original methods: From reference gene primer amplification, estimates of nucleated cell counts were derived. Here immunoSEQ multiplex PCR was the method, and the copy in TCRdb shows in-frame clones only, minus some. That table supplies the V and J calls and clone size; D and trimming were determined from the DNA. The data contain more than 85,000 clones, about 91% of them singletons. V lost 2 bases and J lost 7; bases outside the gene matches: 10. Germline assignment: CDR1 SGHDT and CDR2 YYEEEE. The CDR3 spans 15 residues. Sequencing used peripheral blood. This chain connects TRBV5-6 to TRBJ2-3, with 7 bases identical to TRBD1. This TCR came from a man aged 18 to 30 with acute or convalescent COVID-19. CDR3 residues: CASSLRDRPLYTQYF. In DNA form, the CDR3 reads TGTGCCAGCAGCTTACGGGACAGACCATTGTATACGCAGTATTTT.